The 21 T cell receptor beta chains in this list originate from one sample, sequenced in a study of blood T cell repertoires in COVID-19. Only in-frame clones appear in the TCRdb table, and some are missing; sequencing was by immunoSEQ multiplex PCR. This repertoire shows around 120,000 clones, about 80% found once; its top ten account for about 25%. Sample: peripheral blood. The receptor set was obtained from a human donor in a cohort sampled during active COVID-19.

V and J are TRBV5-1 and TRBJ1-4, with TRBD1 matching over 12 bases. CDR1 and CDR2 (germline): SGHRS, YFSETQ. The CDR3 runs to 16 residues. Trimming removed 4 bases from V and 8 bases from J; junction bases left unmatched: 9. CDR3 bases: TGCGCCAGCAGCGTGAGGCCGGGACAGGGGGCCGAAAAACTGTTTTTT. Translated: CASSVRPGQGAEKLFF.

As to this clone: The junction and the germline gene differ at one end; a read error may be behind it. The rearrangement links TRBV2 to TRBJ2-3, with a weak D call TRBD2 (6 bases). This CDR3 is 15 amino acids long. Germline lookup yields CDR1 SNHLY and CDR2 FYNNEI. CDR3 coding DNA: TGTGCCAGCATGGGGCGGGGTGAGATACGGGATACGCAGTGTTTT. Translating it yields CASMGRGEIRDTQCF.

Turning to this clone: A junction end diverges from the germline sequence, so it may reflect a read error. V is TRBV9 and J is TRBJ2-1; 9 bases map to TRBD2. The CDR3 loop spans 12 amino acids. The germline V gene has CDR1 SGDLS and CDR2 YYNGEE. The DNA for the CDR3 is TGTGCCAGCAGTAGAAGCGGGGGGTCTTGCGTCTTC. Amino acid sequence: CASSRSGGSCVF. The full variable domain, in which reference TRBV9 and TRBJ2-1 provide the parts outside the CDR3, is DSGVTQTPKHLITATGQRVTLRCSPRSGDLSVYWYQQSLDQGLQFLIQYYNGEERAKGNILERFSAQQFPDLHSELNLSSLELGDSALYFCASSRSGGSCVFGPGTRLTVL.

This clone was recorded only once. This rearrangement joins TRBV30 to TRBJ1-5; D is undetermined. CDR3 length: 15 amino acids. Trimming stripped 4 bases from V and 4 bases from J, with 17 bases between. Germline loops: CDR1 GTSNPN, CDR2 SVGIG (reference sequence). CDR3 loop: CAWTPPPGENQPQHF. As DNA, the CDR3 is TGTGCCTGGACCCCGCCTCCGGGTGAAAATCAGCCCCAGCATTTT. Supplemented by reference TRBV30 and TRBJ1-5, the full variable domain reads SQTIHQWPATLVQPVGSPLSLECTVEGTSNPNLYWYRQAAGRGLQLLFYSVGIGQISSEVPQNLSASRPQDRQFILSSKKLLLSDSGFYLCAWTPPPGENQPQHFGDGTRLSIL.

This clone was observed a handful of times. The rearrangement uses TRBV4-3 and TRBJ2-7, with D tentatively TRBD1 (6 bases). Trimming cost V 4 bases and J 3 bases, with 16 bases left between them. The CDR3 extends over 15 amino acids. CDR1 is LGHNA, CDR2 YSLEER, per germline. The CDR3: CASSREQGSGYEQYF. CDR3 bases: TGCGCCAGCAGCCGAGAACAGGGAAGCGGCTACGAGCAGTACTTC.

This clone was seen just once. DNA of the CDR3: TGTGCCAGCAGCTTAGAAGCGGCCGGGGACTACGAGCAGTACTTC. This translates into CASSLEAAGDYEQYF. The V call is TRBV7-2, the J call TRBJ2-7, with D perhaps matching TRBD2 (5 bases). Germline loops: CDR1 SGHTA, CDR2 FQGNSA. The V end lost 1 base, the J end lost 3 bases, and 13 bases lay between the germline ends. There are 15 residues in the CDR3.

This clone was seen just once. J is TRBJ1-2 and V is TRBV28; 12 bases align to TRBD1. V was pared by 6 bases and J by 7 bases, with 15 bases of the junction left unmatched. The germline CDR1 and CDR2 sequences are MDHEN and SYDVKM. The CDR3 sequence is 17 residues long. The CDR3 sequence: CASSRLSGTGGASGYTF. In nucleotides, the CDR3 is TGTGCCAGCAGCAGACTTTCTGGGACAGGGGGCGCGAGTGGCTACACCTTC.

V is TRBV3-1 (or the pseudogene TRBV3-2) and J is TRBJ1-2; D not resolved. The CDR3 has 13 amino acids. The germline V gene encodes CDR1 LGHDT and CDR2 YNNKEL (reference sequence). V lost 1 base and J 4 bases, leaving 7 bases between the germline ends. CDR3: CASSQGQVYGYTF. CDR3 sequence (DNA): TGTGCCAGCAGCCAAGGACAAGTCTATGGCTACACCTTC.

The chain joins TRBV18 to TRBJ1-1; D perhaps matches TRBD1 (5 bases). Germline values: CDR1 KGHSH, CDR2 LQKENI. The CDR3 has 14 amino acids. With 5 bases removed from V and 1 base from J, the gap between germline ends came to 11 bases. The CDR3 spells CASSSGLTNTEAFF. The CDR3 DNA sequence: TGTGCCAGCTCATCGGGACTGACGAACACTGAAGCTTTCTTT. The full variable domain, in which reference TRBV18 and TRBJ1-1 provide the parts outside the CDR3, is NAGVMQNPRHLVRRRGQEARLRCSPMKGHSHVYWYRQLPEEGLKFMVYLQKENIIDESGMPKERFSAEFPKEGPSILRIQQVVRGDSAAYFCASSSGLTNTEAFFGQGTRLTVV.

V and J are TRBV2 and TRBJ1-5; TRBD1 might be the D (6 bases). This CDR3 is built from 15 residues. Germline V CDR1 and CDR2: SNHLY, FYNNEI. Trimming cost V 7 bases and J 2 bases, with 15 bases left between them. The CDR3 DNA reads as TGTGCCAGCAAAGGGGCCAACAGGGGCAATCAGCCCCAGCATTTT. This sequence encodes CASKGANRGNQPQHF.

The rearrangement uses TRBV6-2 or TRBV6-3 and TRBJ1-1, with D maybe TRBD1 (5 bases). Germline V gene data show CDR1 as MNHEY and CDR2 as SVGEGT. V was clipped by 5 bases and J by 4 bases, with 14 bases between them. The CDR3 runs 14 residues. This CDR3 is CASSPAGQGTEAFF. The CDR3 DNA sequence: TGTGCCAGCAGTCCGGCAGGGCAGGGCACTGAAGCTTTCTTT.

CDR3 in amino acids: CASSPARPGVNTGELFF. CDR3 nucleotides: TGTGCCAGCAGTCCCGCACGCCCAGGGGTGAACACCGGGGAGCTGTTTTTT. The chain has TRBV6-2 or TRBV6-3 and TRBJ2-2; possibly TRBD1 for D (6 bases). Germline assignment: CDR1 MNHEY and CDR2 SVGEGT. The CDR3 length is 17 residues. V lost 5 bases to trimming and J lost 1 base, with 17 bases between them.

This chain joins TRBV6-1 and TRBJ2-7, with 10 bases lining up with TRBD1. From germline, CDR1 is MNHNS and CDR2 SASEGT. J was trimmed by 2 bases and V by 1 base; bases with no gene match: 2. The CDR3 has 15 amino acids. DNA of the CDR3: TGTGCCAGCAGTGAAGGGACAGGGGGGCCCTACGAGCAGTACTTC. Residues: CASSEGTGGPYEQYF.

The gene calls are TRBV18 and TRBJ2-7; D is undetermined. This CDR3 has 13 residues. Trimming left V 4 bases short and J 3 bases short, with 10 bases between. CDR1 is KGHSH and CDR2 is LQKENI in the germline V gene. The CDR3 loop is CASSQIDNYEQYF. The DNA for the CDR3 is TGTGCCAGCTCACAAATCGACAACTACGAGCAGTACTTC.

This clone has just a few counts. V is TRBV11-2 and J is TRBJ2-7, with a weak D call TRBD2 (7 bases). Deletions cut 5 bases from V and 5 bases from J, with 25 bases between. The CDR3 sequence is 17 residues long. CDR1 SGHAT and CDR2 FQNNGV come from the germline V gene. The CDR3 spells CASSPLGGGASVNEQYF. The DNA of the CDR3 is TGTGCCAGCAGCCCGCTGGGAGGGGGGGCTTCGGTGAACGAGCAGTACTTC.

The count of this clone is one. This chain joins TRBV5-6 and TRBJ2-2; 7 positions match TRBD1. The J segment lost 4 bases and the V segment lost 3 bases, leaving 3 bases of the junction unmatched. Per germline, CDR1 SGHDT and CDR2 YYEEEE. The CDR3 extends over 14 amino acids. CDR3 coding DNA: TGTGCCAGCAGCTACGACAGGGCCACCGGGGAGCTGTTTTTT. This gives the protein CASSYDRATGELFF.

This clone was recorded at least ten times. The V call is TRBV7-9, the J call TRBJ1-1; no clear D. CDR1 and CDR2 from the germline V gene are SEHNR and FQNEAQ (reference sequence). The CDR3 consists of 16 residues. V lost 5 bases, J lost 1 base, and 17 bases lay in between. CDR3 protein: CASSARDGRANTEAFF. The CDR3 DNA reads as TGTGCCAGCAGCGCCCGTGACGGGAGGGCGAACACTGAAGCTTTCTTT.

Comments on this clone: Different DNA sequences within this sample yield the same CDR3. V is TRBV6-2 or TRBV6-3 and J is TRBJ1-2; D might be TRBD1 (6 bases). Trimming pared 2 bases from V and 5 bases from J, leaving 9 bases between. Germline V CDR1 and CDR2: MNHEY, SVGEGT. The CDR3 has 13 amino acids. The CDR3 loop is CASSYRTGYGYTF. The CDR3 nucleotides read TGTGCCAGCAGTTACCGTACAGGGTATGGCTACACCTTC.

This clone was seen a few times. The genes are TRBV6-5 and TRBJ2-5; 7 bases map to TRBD2. V was clipped by 4 bases and J by 3 bases; unmatched bases: 8. This CDR3 has 15 amino acids. The germline CDR1 and CDR2 sequences are MNHEY and SVGAGI. The CDR3 DNA follows: TGTGCCAGCAGTTTCGACACTAGCGAGGAAGAGACCCAGTACTTC. Its translation: CASSFDTSEEETQYF.

The chain links TRBV5-6 to TRBJ2-3, with TRBD2 matching over 10 bases. The CDR3 extends over 16 amino acids. Losses at the gene ends were 2 bases for V and 0 bases for J; bases not matched to a gene: 3. Germline loops: CDR1 SGHDT, CDR2 YYEEEE. The CDR3 is CASSFLTSGSTDTQYF. In DNA form, the CDR3 reads TGTGCCAGCAGCTTCCTGACTAGCGGGAGCACAGATACGCAGTATTTT.

This clone occurred once. The genes are TRBV19 and TRBJ1-5; possibly TRBD1 for D (5 bases). There are 15 residues in the CDR3. The germline V and J ends were trimmed by 3 bases and 1 base, with 10 bases remaining between them. The germline V gene encodes CDR1 LNHDA and CDR2 SQIVND (reference sequence). CDR3 nucleotides: TGTGCCAGTAGTATTAGCCCAGGGAGCAATCAGCCCCAGCATTTT. Translation gives CASSISPGSNQPQHF.